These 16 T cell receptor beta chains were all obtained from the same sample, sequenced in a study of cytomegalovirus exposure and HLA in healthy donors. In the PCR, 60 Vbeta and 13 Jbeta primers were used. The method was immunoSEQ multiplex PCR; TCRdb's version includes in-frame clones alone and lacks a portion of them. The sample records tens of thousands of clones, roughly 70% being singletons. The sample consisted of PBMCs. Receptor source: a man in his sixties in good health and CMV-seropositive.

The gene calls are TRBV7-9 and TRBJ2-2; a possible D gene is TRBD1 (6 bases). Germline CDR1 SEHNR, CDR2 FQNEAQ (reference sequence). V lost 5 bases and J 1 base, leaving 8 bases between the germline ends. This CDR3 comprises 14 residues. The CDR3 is CASSRTENTGELFF. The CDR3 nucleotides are TGTGCCAGCAGCCGGACAGAGAACACCGGGGAGCTGTTTTTT.

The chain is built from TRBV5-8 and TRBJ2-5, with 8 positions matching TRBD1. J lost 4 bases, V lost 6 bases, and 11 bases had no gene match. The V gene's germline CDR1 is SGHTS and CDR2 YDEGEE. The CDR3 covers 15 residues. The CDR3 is CASTQSQGARETQYF. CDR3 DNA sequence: TGTGCCAGCACCCAATCCCAGGGGGCGCGAGAGACCCAGTACTTC.

DNA of the CDR3: TGTGCCAGCAGCGGTCGACAGGGGGCGCAGTACAATGAGCAGTTCTTC. It is translated as CASSGRQGAQYNEQFF. The chain combines TRBV9 with TRBJ2-1; 10 positions match TRBD1. The CDR3 is made up of 16 amino acids. CDR1 is SGDLS and CDR2 is YYNGEE in the germline V gene. Trimming removed 3 bases from V and 4 bases from J; junction bases left unmatched: 7.

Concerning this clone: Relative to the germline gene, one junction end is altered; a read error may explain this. The CDR3 nucleotides are TGTTCCAGCAGCTTAGATTGGGACAGGGAATACTTC. It specifies CSSSLDWDREYF. The chain has TRBV7-9 and TRBJ2-7; TRBD1 aligns across 9 bases. The V gene's germline CDR1 is SEHNR and CDR2 FQNEAQ (reference sequence). This CDR3 comprises 12 residues.

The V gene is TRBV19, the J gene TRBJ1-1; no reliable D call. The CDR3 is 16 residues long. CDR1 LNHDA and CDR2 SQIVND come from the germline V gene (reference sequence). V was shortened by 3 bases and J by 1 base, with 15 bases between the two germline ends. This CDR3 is CASSIVARVGNTEAFF. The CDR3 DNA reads TGTGCCAGTAGTATTGTAGCTCGGGTTGGGAACACTGAAGCTTTCTTT.

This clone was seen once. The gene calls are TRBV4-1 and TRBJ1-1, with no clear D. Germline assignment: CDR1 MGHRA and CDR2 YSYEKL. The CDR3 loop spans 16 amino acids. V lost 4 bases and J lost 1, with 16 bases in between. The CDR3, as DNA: TGCGCCAGCAGCCGACACCCTGGGAGGGAGAACACTGAAGCTTTCTTT. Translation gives CASSRHPGRENTEAFF.

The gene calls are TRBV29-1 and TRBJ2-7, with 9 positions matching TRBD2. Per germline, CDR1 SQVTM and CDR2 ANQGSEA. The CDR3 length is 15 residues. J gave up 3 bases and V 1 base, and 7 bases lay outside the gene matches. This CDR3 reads CSVEGGTSNSYEQYF. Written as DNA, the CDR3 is TGCAGCGTTGAAGGAGGGACTAGCAATAGCTACGAGCAGTACTTC.

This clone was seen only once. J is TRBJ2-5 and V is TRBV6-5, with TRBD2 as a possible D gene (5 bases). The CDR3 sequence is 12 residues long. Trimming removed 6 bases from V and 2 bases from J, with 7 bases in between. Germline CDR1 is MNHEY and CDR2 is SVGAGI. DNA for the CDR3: TGTGCCAGCAGAGGACTGCAAGAGACCCAGTACTTC. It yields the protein CASRGLQETQYF.

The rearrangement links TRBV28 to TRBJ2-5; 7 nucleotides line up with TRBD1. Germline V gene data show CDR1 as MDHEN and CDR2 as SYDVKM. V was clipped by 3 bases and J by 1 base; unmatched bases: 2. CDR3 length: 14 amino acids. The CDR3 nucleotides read TGTGCCAGCAGTTTGTCAGGGGGCCAAGAGACCCAGTACTTC. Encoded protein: CASSLSGGQETQYF.

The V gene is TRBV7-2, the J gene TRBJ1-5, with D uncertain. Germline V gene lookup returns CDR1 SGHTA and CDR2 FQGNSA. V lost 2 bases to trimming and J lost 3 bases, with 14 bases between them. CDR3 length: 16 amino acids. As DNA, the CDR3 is TGTGCCAGCAGCTTATTACCTCGAGGAATCAATCAGCCCCAGCATTTT. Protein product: CASSLLPRGINQPQHF.

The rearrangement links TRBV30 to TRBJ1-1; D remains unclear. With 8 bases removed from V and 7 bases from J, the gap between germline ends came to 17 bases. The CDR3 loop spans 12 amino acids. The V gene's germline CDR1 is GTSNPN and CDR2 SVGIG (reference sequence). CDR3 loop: CASSTGRLEAFF. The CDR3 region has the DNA TGTGCCAGTTCGACGGGTCGGCTTGAAGCTTTCTTT.

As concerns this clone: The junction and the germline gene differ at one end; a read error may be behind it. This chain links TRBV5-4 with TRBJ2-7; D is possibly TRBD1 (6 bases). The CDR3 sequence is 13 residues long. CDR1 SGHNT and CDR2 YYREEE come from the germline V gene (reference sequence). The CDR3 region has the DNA TGTGCCAGCAGCTCCCCCCAACGACAGGAAGAAGACTTC. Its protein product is CASSSPQRQEEDF. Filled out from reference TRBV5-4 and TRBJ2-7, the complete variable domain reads ETGVTQSPTHLIKTRGQQVTLRCSSQSGHNTVSWYQQALGQGPQFIFQYYREEENGRGNFPPRFSGLQFPNYSSELNVNALELDDSALYLCASSSPQRQEEDFGPGTRLTVT.

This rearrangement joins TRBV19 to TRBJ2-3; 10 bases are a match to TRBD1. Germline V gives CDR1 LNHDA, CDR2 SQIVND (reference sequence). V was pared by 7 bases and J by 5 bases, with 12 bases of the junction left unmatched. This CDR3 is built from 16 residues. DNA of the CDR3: TGTGCCAGTACCGCCCATAGGGGACAGGGGAGAGATACGCAGTATTTT. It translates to CASTAHRGQGRDTQYF. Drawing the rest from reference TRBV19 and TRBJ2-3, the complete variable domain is DGGITQSPKYLFRKEGQNVTLSCEQNLNHDAMYWYRQDPGQGLRLIYYSQIVNDFQKGDIAEGYSVSREKKESFPLTVTSAQKNPTAFYLCASTAHRGQGRDTQYFGPGTRLTVL.

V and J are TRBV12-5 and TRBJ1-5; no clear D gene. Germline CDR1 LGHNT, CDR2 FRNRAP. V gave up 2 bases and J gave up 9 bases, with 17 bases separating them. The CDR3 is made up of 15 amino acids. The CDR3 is CASGLSERRGLPQHF. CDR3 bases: TGTGCTAGTGGTTTGTCCGAGCGGCGTGGTCTGCCCCAGCATTTT.

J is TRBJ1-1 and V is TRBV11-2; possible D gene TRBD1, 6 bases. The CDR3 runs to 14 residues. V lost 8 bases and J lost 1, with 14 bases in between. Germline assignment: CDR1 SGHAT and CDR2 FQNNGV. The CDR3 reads CASRTTGANTEAFF. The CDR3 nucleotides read TGTGCCAGCCGCACGACAGGAGCGAACACTGAAGCTTTCTTT.

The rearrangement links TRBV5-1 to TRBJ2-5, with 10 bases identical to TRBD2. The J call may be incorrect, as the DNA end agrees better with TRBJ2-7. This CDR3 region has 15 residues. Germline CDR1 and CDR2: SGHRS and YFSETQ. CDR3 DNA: TGCGCCAGCAGCTTGGATGGGACTAGCGTGTACGAGCAGTACTTC. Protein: CASSLDGTSVYEQYF.